The clone carrying this T cell receptor (beta chain) showed up many times. TCRdb reprocessed the 5' RACE reads with MiXCR, giving one entry per CDR3 protein. In the table there are around 62,000 distinct CDR3 sequences, just under 5% of which are singletons. This sample is drawn from a study of early T cells in non-severe SARS-CoV-2 infection. For the study at large: The authors sequenced bulk RNA from unsorted whole blood, leaving chains unpaired.

The CDR3 loop spans 14 amino acids. The germline V gene encodes CDR1 KGHSH and CDR2 LQKENI. V gave up 2 bases and J gave up 1 base, with 8 bases separating them. The TCR comes from an adult who was a healthcare worker with PCR-confirmed SARS-CoV-2 infection or an uninfected control (not recorded which). This chain joins TRBV18 and TRBJ1-1; weak D call: TRBD1 (6 bases). Sequenced material: whole blood. CDR3 in DNA: TGTGCCAGCTCACCAGGGGGCGGGAACACTGAAGCTTTCTTT. Its protein is CASSPGGGNTEAFF.